This TCR beta chain was sequenced during a study of cytomegalovirus exposure and HLA in healthy donors. Broader study findings: The authors later found most CMV-associated TCR beta chains appeared HLA-restricted. Earlier analysis looked at TCR beta V segments, and most were productive about 90% or about 30% of the time.

On this clone itself: Its target is unknown.

V lost 2 bases to trimming and J lost 4 bases, with 14 bases between them. The CDR3 consists of 16 residues. The germline V gene has CDR1 KGHSH and CDR2 LQKENI. Primers for the PCR totalled 60 Vbeta and 13 Jbeta. The protocol was immunoSEQ multiplex PCR, while the TCRdb copy is restricted to in-frame clones and leaves out a portion. The table has 120,000 to 150,000 clones, roughly three quarters seen once. What was sequenced was PBMCs. The chain links TRBV18 to TRBJ2-2; TRBD1 is a possible D gene (6 bases). This clonotype was obtained from a middle-aged woman in good health and CMV-seropositive. The CDR3 here is CASSPSSGTSTGELFF. The CDR3 coding sequence is TGTGCCAGCTCACCAAGTTCCGGGACAAGCACCGGGGAGCTGTTTTTT.